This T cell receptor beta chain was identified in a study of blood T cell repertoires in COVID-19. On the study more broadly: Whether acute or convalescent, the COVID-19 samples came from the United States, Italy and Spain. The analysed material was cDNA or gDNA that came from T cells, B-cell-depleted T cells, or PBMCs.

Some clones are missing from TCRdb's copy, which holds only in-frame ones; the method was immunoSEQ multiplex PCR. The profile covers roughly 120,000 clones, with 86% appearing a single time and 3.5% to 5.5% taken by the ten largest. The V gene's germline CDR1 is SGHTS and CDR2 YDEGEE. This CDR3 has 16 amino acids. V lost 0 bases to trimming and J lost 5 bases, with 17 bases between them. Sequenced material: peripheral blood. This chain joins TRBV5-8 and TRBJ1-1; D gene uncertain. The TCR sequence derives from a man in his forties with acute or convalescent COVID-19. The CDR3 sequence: CASSLDAGKDGTEAFF. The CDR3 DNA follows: TGTGCCAGCAGCTTGGACGCCGGGAAAGATGGGACTGAAGCTTTCTTT. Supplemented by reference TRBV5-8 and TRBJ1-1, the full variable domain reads EAGVTQSPTHLIKTRGQQATLRCSPISGHTSVYWYQQALGLGLQFLLWYDEGEERNRGNFPPRFSGRQFPNYSSELNVNALELEDSALYLCASSLDAGKDGTEAFFGQGTRLTVV.